These 25 T cell receptor beta chains were all obtained from the same sample, sequenced in a study of cytomegalovirus exposure and HLA in healthy donors. The PCR contained 60 Vbeta and 13 Jbeta primers. The data were produced by immunoSEQ multiplex PCR, yet TCRdb's version contains in-frame clones alone and is incomplete. The sample lists over 150,000 clones, around 80% occurring once. Material for sequencing was PBMCs. Receptors originate from a man between 25 and 39 years old in good health and CMV-seropositive.

The sample holds a few counts of this clone. The chain carries TRBV28 and TRBJ1-3, with TRBD1 matching over 12 bases. The J segment lost 8 bases and the V segment lost 8 bases, leaving 10 bases of the junction unmatched. Per the germline V gene, CDR1 is MDHEN and CDR2 is SYDVKM. The CDR3 sequence is 15 residues long. CDR3 protein: CASQTPGQGAYTIYF. The CDR3 DNA reads TGTGCCAGCCAAACTCCGGGACAGGGGGCATACACCATATATTTT.

V gene TRBV19 combines with J gene TRBJ2-5; D gene ambiguous. This CDR3 is 12 amino acids long. Germline V gene lookup returns CDR1 LNHDA and CDR2 SQIVND (reference sequence). V shed 4 bases and J shed 5 bases, with 8 bases lying between them. CDR3 nucleotides: TGTGCCAGTAGTAATCTGCGGGAGACCCAGTACTTC. This translates into CASSNLRETQYF.

V usage is TRBV15 and J usage is TRBJ1-4, with D perhaps matching TRBD1 (5 bases). Looked up from germline, CDR1 is LNHNV and CDR2 is YYDKDF (reference sequence). The length of the CDR3 is 18 residues. V lost 0 bases and J 0 bases, leaving 14 bases between the germline ends. The DNA of the CDR3 is TGTGCCACCAGCAGAGATTGGGCAGGGCAAACAACTAATGAAAAACTGTTTTTT. Amino acids: CATSRDWAGQTTNEKLFF.

This chain connects TRBV7-6 to TRBJ1-4; D may be TRBD1 (5 bases). Trimming cost V 5 bases and J 8 bases, with 15 bases left between them. The CDR3 contains 14 residues. Germline lookup yields CDR1 SGHVS and CDR2 FNYEAQ. The CDR3, as DNA: TGTGCCAGCAGCGTTAGACAGACTTCGGAAAAACTGTTTTTT. Translation: CASSVRQTSEKLFF. Based on the CDR3 plus reference TRBV7-6 and TRBJ1-4, the full variable domain is GAGVSQSPRYKVTKRGQDVALRCDPISGHVSLYWYRQALGQGPEFLTYFNYEAQQDKSGLPNDRFSAERPEGSISTLTIQRTEQRDSAMYRCASSVRQTSEKLFFGSGTQLSVL.

A single count supports this clone. The V and J genes are TRBV7-2 and TRBJ2-7; tentatively, D is TRBD2 (5 bases). CDR1 is SGHTA, CDR2 FQGNSA, per germline. Trimming cost V 0 bases and J 2 bases, with 8 bases left between them. CDR3 length equals 14 residues. The CDR3 spells CASSLAPGTYEQYF. The CDR3 coding sequence is TGTGCCAGCAGCTTAGCTCCCGGGACCTACGAGCAGTACTTC.

The rearrangement joins TRBV5-4 to TRBJ1-3; TRBD1 agrees at 8 bases. From germline, CDR1 is SGHNT and CDR2 YYREEE (reference sequence). The CDR3 totals 13 residues. Trimming at V came to 2 bases and at J to 7 bases, leaving 2 bases not matched to a gene. The CDR3 loop reads CASSLQGENTIYF. DNA for the CDR3: TGTGCCAGCAGCTTACAGGGGGAGAACACCATATATTTT. The full variable domain, its missing parts supplied by reference TRBV5-4 and TRBJ1-3, is ETGVTQSPTHLIKTRGQQVTLRCSSQSGHNTVSWYQQALGQGPQFIFQYYREEENGRGNFPPRFSGLQFPNYSSELNVNALELDDSALYLCASSLQGENTIYFGEGSWLTVV.

The chain uses TRBV7-2 and TRBJ1-5; D might be TRBD1 (6 bases). The V end lost 3 bases, the J end lost 4 bases, and 13 bases lay between the germline ends. This CDR3 is built from 15 residues. Germline V gene data show CDR1 as SGHTA and CDR2 as FQGNSA. CDR3 coding DNA: TGTGCCAGCAGCTTTGGGGACACGATGAATCAGCCCCAGCATTTT. It yields the protein CASSFGDTMNQPQHF.

This rearrangement joins TRBV6-5 to TRBJ1-5; 9 bases line up with TRBD1. Trimming took 4 bases from V and 4 from J; bases not matched to a gene: 5. Germline V gives CDR1 MNHEY, CDR2 SVGAGI. The CDR3 length is 15 residues. The CDR3 sequence: CASSFTGTGNQPQHF. The DNA of the CDR3 is TGTGCCAGCAGTTTCACCGGGACAGGGAATCAGCCCCAGCATTTT.

The J gene is TRBJ2-1, the V gene TRBV2; D not resolved. Trimming pared 6 bases from V and 4 bases from J, leaving 13 bases between. Germline V gives CDR1 SNHLY, CDR2 FYNNEI. This CDR3 spans 14 amino acids. The CDR3: CASSSRDSYNEQFF. The DNA for the CDR3 is TGTGCCAGCAGCTCACGCGACTCATACAATGAGCAGTTCTTC.

This clone was counted once. The chain carries TRBV11-2 and TRBJ2-5; the D is unclear. Trimming left V 5 bases short and J 6 bases short, with 10 bases between. Germline V gene sequence: CDR1 SGHAT, CDR2 FQNNGV. The CDR3 is made up of 12 amino acids. CDR3 protein: CASSPSGQTQYF. CDR3 coding DNA: TGTGCCAGCAGCCCGTCCGGTCAGACCCAGTACTTC. The complete variable domain, with remaining parts taken from reference TRBV11-2 and TRBJ2-5, reads EAGVAQSPRYKIIEKRQSVAFWCNPISGHATLYWYQQILGQGPKLLIQFQNNGVVDDSQLPKDRFSAERLKGVDSTLKIQPAKLEDSAVYLCASSPSGQTQYFGPGTRLLVL.

The table lists this clone with a count of one. The chain couples TRBV9 to TRBJ2-1; 8 bases match TRBD2. The CDR3 contains 14 residues. CDR1 SGDLS and CDR2 YYNGEE come from the germline V gene. Trimming took 4 bases from V and 9 from J; bases not matched to a gene: 9. The CDR3, as DNA: TGTGCCAGCAGCCCATTAGGACTAGCCAGTGAGCAGTTCTTC. Protein: CASSPLGLASEQFF. The complete variable domain, with remaining parts taken from reference TRBV9 and TRBJ2-1, reads DSGVTQTPKHLITATGQRVTLRCSPRSGDLSVYWYQQSLDQGLQFLIQYYNGEERAKGNILERFSAQQFPDLHSELNLSSLELGDSALYFCASSPLGLASEQFFGPGTRLTVL.

The genes are TRBV5-1 and TRBJ2-2, with D maybe TRBD1 (6 bases). V lost 0 bases and J lost 0, with 9 bases in between. The CDR3 extends over 16 amino acids. Germline assignment: CDR1 SGHRS and CDR2 YFSETQ. This CDR3 is CASSLEDRSNTGELFF. CDR3 sequence (DNA): TGCGCCAGCAGCTTGGAAGACAGGTCGAACACCGGGGAGCTGTTTTTT.

The DNA for the CDR3 is TGTGCCAGCAGGGGTAGCGGGGACAGCACAGATACGCAGTATTTT. Protein sequence: CASRGSGDSTDTQYF. This chain joins TRBV6-5 and TRBJ2-3; 8 positions agree with TRBD2. Germline CDR1 is MNHEY and CDR2 is SVGAGI. V shed 6 bases and J 0 bases; nucleotides not matched to a gene: 5. The CDR3 contains 15 residues.

Details on this clone: Other DNA sequences in the sample encode the same CDR3. V gene TRBV7-9 combines with J gene TRBJ1-2; 7 bases match TRBD1. Per the germline V gene, CDR1 is SEHNR and CDR2 is FQNEAQ (reference sequence). The CDR3 contains 13 residues. After removal of 3 bases from V and 5 bases from J, the junction contained 3 bases not matched to a gene. This CDR3 is CASSLAGGYGYTF. The CDR3 bases are TGTGCCAGCAGCTTGGCAGGGGGTTATGGCTACACCTTC.

This clone was seen a single time. The chain is built from TRBV27 and TRBJ2-2; 7 bases are a match to TRBD2. The CDR3 sequence is 15 residues long. Trimming removed 8 bases from V and 0 bases from J; junction bases left unmatched: 6. CDR1 MNHEY and CDR2 SMNVEV come from the germline V gene (reference sequence). CDR3 DNA sequence: TGTGCCAGCCATATACGGGGGGCGAACACCGGGGAGCTGTTTTTT. Translation: CASHIRGANTGELFF.

Comments on this clone: Other DNA sequences in the same sample also yield this CDR3. The V call is TRBV10-3, the J call TRBJ2-3; D is perhaps TRBD2 (6 bases). The V gene lost 4 bases and the J gene lost 1 base, with 6 bases spanning the gap. Germline-derived CDR1 and CDR2 are ENHRY and SYGVKD. The CDR3 runs to 13 residues. DNA for the CDR3: TGTGCCATCAGTGGCGGGGGCACAGATACGCAGTATTTT. This sequence encodes CAISGGGTDTQYF.

This chain links TRBV6-5 with TRBJ1-1; a possible D gene is TRBD1 (5 bases). The CDR3 sequence is 15 residues long. CDR1 and CDR2 (germline): MNHEY, SVGAGI. With 6 bases removed from V and 2 bases from J, the gap between germline ends came to 16 bases. The CDR3 spells CASRRSTVSNTEAFF. The DNA for the CDR3 is TGTGCCAGCAGAAGATCGACAGTAAGTAACACTGAAGCTTTCTTT.

This rearrangement joins TRBV28 to TRBJ1-2; possibly TRBD1 for D (5 bases). The CDR3 totals 13 residues. Trimming removed 6 bases from V and 4 bases from J, with 12 bases in between. Germline-derived CDR1 and CDR2 are MDHEN and SYDVKM. The CDR3 DNA sequence: TGTGCCAGCAGGACGGAGGGGAGCTATGGCTACACCTTC. Translated, it gives CASRTEGSYGYTF.

CDR3 protein: CASSPTGSNEKLFF. CDR3 sequence (DNA): TGTGCCAGCAGTCCGACAGGGAGTAATGAAAAACTGTTTTTT. The chain joins TRBV6-1 to TRBJ1-4, with 7 bases that match TRBD1. Trimming cost V 5 bases and J 4 bases; bases outside gene matches: 4. The germline V gene has CDR1 MNHNS and CDR2 SASEGT. This CDR3 comprises 14 residues.

This chain links TRBV28 with TRBJ2-7; 12 positions match TRBD2. Trimming took 7 bases from V and 6 from J; bases not matched to a gene: 13. The CDR3 sequence is 16 residues long. CDR1 and CDR2 (germline): MDHEN, SYDVKM. The CDR3 reads CASNSPGTSGFGEQYF. In nucleotides, the CDR3 is TGTGCCAGCAATTCCCCCGGGACTAGCGGGTTCGGCGAGCAGTACTTC. The full variable domain, with the rest looked up from reference TRBV28 and TRBJ2-7, is DVKVTQSSRYLVKRTGEKVFLECVQDMDHENMFWYRQDPGLGLRLIYFSYDVKMKEKGDIPEGYSVSREKKERFSLILESASTNQTSMYLCASNSPGTSGFGEQYFGPGTRLTVT.

The gene calls are TRBV6-5 and TRBJ1-1; D gene unclear. The germline V and J ends were trimmed by 5 bases and 2 bases, with 12 bases remaining between them. CDR3 length: 14 amino acids. Per germline, CDR1 MNHEY and CDR2 SVGAGI. CDR3 amino acids: CASSGRQLNTEAFF. The CDR3 nucleotides are TGTGCCAGCAGTGGTCGTCAACTAAACACTGAAGCTTTCTTT.

The V call is TRBV19, the J call TRBJ2-1, with TRBD2 matching over 8 bases. Germline loops: CDR1 LNHDA, CDR2 SQIVND (reference sequence). The CDR3 runs 15 residues. The trim removed 3 bases at V and 2 bases at J, leaving 3 bases unmatched. The chain's CDR3 is CASSMSGSPYNEQFF. In nucleotides, the CDR3 is TGTGCCAGTAGTATGAGCGGGAGTCCCTACAATGAGCAGTTCTTC.

The V and J genes are TRBV7-8 and TRBJ2-5; 7 nucleotides match TRBD1. The DNA matches TRBJ2-7 better at its end, which makes the J call doubtful. Germline V gene lookup returns CDR1 SGHVS and CDR2 FQNEAQ. The CDR3 totals 13 residues. CDR3 region: CASSTRQGIEQYF. The CDR3 coding sequence is TGTGCCAGCAGCACAAGACAGGGAATCGAGCAGTACTTC.

In DNA form, the CDR3 reads TGTGCCAGCAGCCCCTCATGGTCGGGGTTCCACGAGCAGTACTTC. It encodes CASSPSWSGFHEQYF. The J gene is TRBJ2-7, the V gene TRBV5-6, with D perhaps matching TRBD2 (5 bases). V was cut by 4 bases and J by 5 bases, with 19 bases left in between. The CDR3 contains 15 residues. The V gene's germline CDR1 is SGHDT and CDR2 YYEEEE.

The chain links TRBV2 to TRBJ2-3; maybe TRBD2 (6 bases). Deletions cut 10 bases from V and 2 bases from J, with 16 bases between. The CDR3 is 14 residues long. Germline-derived CDR1 and CDR2 are SNHLY and FYNNEI. CDR3 sequence: CATKAGGNTDTQYF. The DNA of the CDR3 is TGTGCCACCAAAGCGGGTGGGAACACAGATACGCAGTATTTT.